This TCR beta chain appears in the sequencing data of a study of beta chain features in type 1 diabetes. Study-wide results and caveats: When Type 1 diabetes patients were examined, their TCRB CDR3s proved moderately but significantly shorter in all four CD4+ subsets.

Expressed TCRB transcripts were sequenced, since all the RNA that had been isolated was reverse transcribed. TCRdb's copy holds only in-frame clones and misses some; the assay was immunoSEQ multiplex PCR. The data show roughly 300,000 clones, approximately 10% seen once. V gave up 0 bases and J gave up 1 base, with 15 bases separating them. CDR1 and CDR2 from the germline V gene are SGHRS and YFSETQ. The CDR3 has 17 amino acids. In the case of this clone: The antigen remains undetermined.

Input material: central memory CD4+ T cells from blood. The source of this sequence is a man aged 25 to 45 with type 1 diabetes. The genes are TRBV5-1 and TRBJ2-3; perhaps TRBD1 as D (6 bases). In DNA form, the CDR3 reads TGCGCCAGCAGCTTGGGCCAGGGGCGCAGCCGCACAGATACGCAGTATTTT. Translating it yields CASSLGQGRSRTDTQYF.